Sequencing of this TCR beta chain was carried out in a study of somatic mutations in cytotoxic T cells in rheumatoid arthritis. Study outcomes and limitations: Rheumatoid arthritis patients were compared with age-matched healthy controls, and their CD8+ T-cell clonality did not differ significantly. Healthy controls did not share the age-linked increase in CD8+ clonality seen in rheumatoid arthritis patients.

Flow cytometry was used to check the purity of CD4+ and CD8+ cells, which had been isolated by positive magnetic bead selection. Assay used: immunoSEQ multiplex PCR; TCRdb lists only in-frame clones, some missing. The table records about 27,000 clones, over 65% of them present only once. Comment on this clone: What it recognizes is unknown.

Trimming pared 0 bases from V and 8 bases from J, leaving 8 bases between. Germline values: CDR1 MNHEY, CDR2 SMNVEV (reference sequence). The CDR3 is 13 residues long. The receptor comes from a woman aged 18 to 35 in good health. Specimen: CD8+ T cells sorted from blood. The chain couples TRBV27 to TRBJ2-1; D is undetermined. The CDR3 spells CASSLSKFYEQFF. DNA of the CDR3: TGTGCCAGCAGTTTATCGAAGTTCTATGAGCAGTTCTTC.